The TCR beta chain under discussion was sequenced for a study of blood T cell repertoires in COVID-19. Study information: The samples span acute and convalescent COVID-19 from the United States, Italy and Spain.

Germline CDR1 is SNHLY and CDR2 is FYNNEI. The CDR3 consists of 14 residues. The ends were cut back, 8 bases at V and 3 bases at J, with 16 bases in the middle. Sequenced by immunoSEQ multiplex PCR; TCRdb stores in-frame clones only, minus some. The data contain about 36,000 clones, 74% of them singletons. The sequencing sample was made of peripheral blood. This chain joins TRBV2 and TRBJ2-5, with D perhaps matching TRBD2 (5 bases). This receptor was taken from a man in his 70s with COVID-19, enrolled during active disease. CDR3 sequence: CASPAWSGEETQYF. CDR3 sequence (DNA): TGTGCCAGCCCCGCGTGGAGCGGAGAAGAGACCCAGTACTTC.